The 9 T cell receptor beta chains listed next were all sequenced from one sample in a study of identical twins. TCRdb called the 5' RACE reads again in MiXCR, with one record for every CDR3 protein. The sample includes roughly 200,000 distinct CDR3 sequences, about 15% seen only once; the top ten take around two fifths. This same sample was also part of a study on T cells expressing NK-cell markers.

Sequencing used CD8+ T cells sorted from blood. The receptor set was obtained from a woman aged 18 to 35 in good health.

The chain joins TRBV27 to TRBJ2-7; D remains unclear. The CDR3 has 12 residues. In germline, CDR1 is MNHEY, CDR2 SMNVEV (reference sequence). V lost 10 bases and J lost 3, with 13 bases in between. The CDR3 protein is CATMSVNYEQYF. CDR3 in DNA: TGTGCCACCATGTCGGTCAACTACGAGCAGTACTTC.

The chain uses TRBV29-1 and TRBJ1-2; the match to TRBD1 covers 7 bases. There are 12 residues in the CDR3. Germline V lookup: CDR1 SQVTM, CDR2 ANQGSEA. With V trimmed by 2 bases and J by 4 bases, 1 base remained unmatched. CDR3 amino acids: CSVEWDSYGYTF. CDR3 nucleotide sequence: TGCAGCGTTGAATGGGACAGCTATGGCTACACCTTC.

The chain recombines TRBV20-1 with TRBJ2-2; TRBD1 aligns across 7 bases. V trimming: 6 bases; J trimming: 6 bases; junction bases outside the gene matches: 1. The CDR3 is made up of 11 amino acids. Germline CDR1 is DFQATT and CDR2 is SNEGSKA (reference sequence). Written as DNA, the CDR3 is TGCAGTGCGGGACAGTCCGGGGAGCTGTTTTTT. Translated: CSAGQSGELFF.

This clonotype showed up many times. The junction shows a germline mismatch at one end, possibly a read error. The DNA of the CDR3 is TGCGCCAGCAGCTTGACAGGTGAGCAGTTCTTC. Translation gives CASSLTGEQFF. This rearrangement joins TRBV6-2 or TRBV6-3 to TRBJ2-1, with D perhaps matching TRBD1 (6 bases). The CDR3 runs 11 residues. Germline lookup yields CDR1 MNHEY and CDR2 SVGEGT.

This clonotype was observed a handful of times. This sequence joins TRBV6-2 or TRBV6-3 and TRBJ2-7, with D uncertain. Deletions cut 6 bases from V and 0 bases from J, with 12 bases between. The CDR3 covers 14 residues. Per germline, CDR1 MNHEY and CDR2 SVGEGT. The CDR3 spells CASSIPMSSYEQYF. CDR3 in DNA: TGTGCCAGCAGCATCCCAATGAGCTCCTACGAGCAGTACTTC.

At least ten counts were recorded for this clonotype. V usage is TRBV29-1 and J usage is TRBJ2-1; tentatively, D is TRBD1 (6 bases). Germline values: CDR1 SQVTM, CDR2 ANQGSEA. Trimming left V 0 bases short and J 9 bases short, with 15 bases between. The CDR3 covers 14 residues. CDR3 loop: CSVEDYREGGEQFF. The CDR3 DNA reads TGCAGCGTTGAAGATTACAGGGAAGGGGGTGAGCAGTTCTTC.

For the CDR3, the DNA is TGTGCCAGCAGTGCCAGGGAGTCCTACAATGAGCAGTTCTTC. Residues: CASSARESYNEQFF. The chain couples TRBV12-3 or TRBV12-4 to TRBJ2-1; D may correspond to TRBD1 or TRBD2 (5 bases each). The length of the CDR3 is 14 residues. The germline V and J ends were trimmed by 5 bases and 1 base, with 9 bases remaining between them.

The V gene is TRBV7-2, the J gene TRBJ2-2; 10 positions agree with TRBD2. This CDR3 is built from 16 residues. The trim removed 5 bases at V and 5 bases at J, leaving 8 bases unmatched. Germline values: CDR1 SGHTA, CDR2 FQGNSA. CDR3 residues: CASSRGGTSETGELFF. The CDR3 DNA reads TGTGCCAGCAGCCGCGGGGGGACTAGCGAAACCGGGGAGCTGTTTTTT.

The chain employs TRBV11-2 and TRBJ2-7, with unresolved D. Trimming shortened V by 5 bases and J by 6 bases, and 11 bases separated the two germline ends. The CDR3 contains 12 residues. Germline V CDR1 and CDR2: SGHAT, FQNNGV. The CDR3 loop is CASSPDWGEQYF. As DNA, the CDR3 is TGTGCCAGCAGCCCCGACTGGGGCGAGCAGTACTTC.